The 32 T cell receptor beta chains presented below share a single source sample, sequenced in a study of yellow fever vaccine responses in identical twins (dated by TCRdb to the late 2010s). Libraries were prepared through RT-PCR. Data came from an Illumina HiSeq 2500. Using fastp trimming at Q25 and MiXCR clonotype assembly, TCRdb reanalyzed the public sequencing data and kept in-frame beta chains. Merged by CDR3 protein, the rows form single entries marked with the most common genes and DNA. Within this sample are about 6,400 distinct CDR3 sequences, with 80% to 85% of them counted one time only. The top ten clonotypes cover around 3.4% of the sample. Sequenced here: T cells from blood (PBMCs), unsorted or a sorted subset (not recorded which), sampled before or after yellow fever vaccination (not recorded which). The source of these receptors is a woman in her late teens or twenties who received the yellow fever vaccine. Donor details come from another sample of the same person, matched by shared clones.

In DNA form, the CDR3 reads TGTGCCAGCAGCGCGCGGGACGCATACGAGCAGTACTTC. It codes for CASSARDAYEQYF. The chain joins TRBV9 to TRBJ2-7; perhaps TRBD2 as D (6 bases). Germline CDR1 reads SGDLS; CDR2 reads YYNGEE. Trimming took 3 bases from V and 4 from J, leaving 11 bases between them. This CDR3 contains 13 residues.

The genes are TRBV11-2 and TRBJ2-1; tentative D call: TRBD2 (5 bases). The ends were cut back, 3 bases at V and 8 bases at J, with 23 bases in the middle. CDR3 length equals 17 residues. Germline V gives CDR1 SGHAT, CDR2 FQNNGV. This chain's CDR3 is CASSFPLEASGFDEQFF. The DNA of the CDR3 is TGTGCCAGCAGCTTCCCCCTGGAGGCTAGTGGTTTTGATGAGCAGTTCTTC.

The rearrangement links TRBV7-2 to TRBJ1-1; D unclear. V gave up 0 bases and J gave up 3 bases, with 11 bases separating them. Per the germline V gene, CDR1 is SGHTA and CDR2 is FQGNSA. CDR3 length equals 15 residues. Here the CDR3 reads CASSLARPSYTEAFF. The CDR3 region has the DNA TGTGCCAGCAGCTTAGCGAGGCCATCGTACACTGAAGCTTTCTTT.

The rearrangement uses TRBV10-3 and TRBJ2-7; D perhaps matches TRBD2 (5 bases). There are 14 residues in the CDR3. V was clipped by 0 bases and J by 5 bases, with 11 bases between them. CDR1 is ENHRY, CDR2 SYGVKD, per germline. The CDR3 region is CAISESQRVHEQYF. The CDR3 DNA reads TGTGCCATCAGTGAGTCCCAGAGGGTCCACGAGCAGTACTTC.

The CDR3 loop reads CASSIEGFAEAFF. CDR3 coding DNA: TGCGCCAGCAGTATTGAGGGGTTCGCTGAAGCTTTCTTT. The gene calls are TRBV10-1 and TRBJ1-1; a possible D gene is TRBD1 (5 bases). The germline V gene has CDR1 WNHNN and CDR2 SYGVQD (reference sequence). This CDR3 comprises 13 residues. V lost 5 bases to trimming and J lost 6 bases, with 13 bases between them.

The chain uses TRBV23-1 and TRBJ2-3; D uncertain. TRBV23-1 carries the ORF label, with uncertain function. CDR3 size: 14 residues. Deletions cut 1 base from V and 6 bases from J, with 11 bases between. The CDR3 DNA follows: TGCGCCAGCAGTCAATTGTCTGGGTTGGATACGCAGTATTTT. Translated, it gives CASSQLSGLDTQYF.

This clonotype was picked up a small number of times. The chain is built from TRBV18 and TRBJ2-1; D gene uncertain. Germline lookup yields CDR1 KGHSH and CDR2 LQKENI. This CDR3 contains 14 residues. V lost 3 bases to trimming and J lost 5 bases, with 11 bases between them. CDR3 residues: CASSPVPDHNEQFF. CDR3 nucleotide sequence: TGTGCCAGCTCACCCGTTCCCGACCACAATGAGCAGTTCTTC.

The chain joins TRBV15 to TRBJ1-1, with 7 bases matching TRBD1. CDR3 size: 14 residues. V shed 1 base, J shed 4 bases, and the junction held 3 bases outside the gene matches. Germline lookup yields CDR1 LNHNV and CDR2 YYDKDF (reference sequence). The CDR3 reads CATSRVGGPTEAFF. Written as DNA, the CDR3 is TGTGCCACCAGCAGAGTAGGGGGCCCCACTGAAGCTTTCTTT.

This clonotype was counted once. The chain employs TRBV19 and TRBJ2-5; unclear D gene. Germline CDR1 reads LNHDA; CDR2 reads SQIVND (reference sequence). The CDR3 contains 14 residues. V lost 3 bases, J lost 5 bases, and 13 bases lay in between. CDR3 sequence (DNA): TGTGCCAGTAGTATTAGAATAGCAGCGGAGACCCAGTACTTC. Amino acid sequence: CASSIRIAAETQYF.

The J gene is TRBJ2-1, the V gene TRBV7-9; D is uncertain. Looked up from germline, CDR1 is SEHNR and CDR2 is FQNEAQ (reference sequence). This CDR3 is built from 12 residues. V was shortened by 3 bases and J by 10 bases, with 10 bases between the two germline ends. CDR3 in DNA: TGTGCCAGCAGCTTCCGCTCGGCAGAGCAGTTCTTC. Amino acid sequence: CASSFRSAEQFF.

V gene TRBV7-3 combines with J gene TRBJ1-1, with D tentatively TRBD1 (6 bases). The CDR3 sequence is 16 residues long. Looked up from germline, CDR1 is SGHTA and CDR2 is FQGTGA. The ends were cut back, 1 base at V and 1 base at J, with 13 bases in the middle. CDR3 bases: TGTGCCAGCAGCTTAATACGGACAGTAAGGAACACTGAAGCTTTCTTT. It encodes CASSLIRTVRNTEAFF. Variable domain in full (rest from reference TRBV7-3 and TRBJ1-1): GAGVSQTPSNKVTEKGKYVELRCDPISGHTALYWYRQSLGQGPEFLIYFQGTGAADDSGLPNDRFFAVRPEGSVSTLKIQRTERGDSAVYLCASSLIRTVRNTEAFFGQGTRLTVV.

This sequence joins TRBV11-3 and TRBJ2-7; no firm D call. Trimming took 4 bases from V and 2 from J, leaving 6 bases between them. The CDR3 loop spans 12 amino acids. Germline V gene sequence: CDR1 SGHNT, CDR2 YENEEA. The CDR3: CASSWRTYEQYF. The CDR3 DNA reads TGTGCCAGCAGCTGGAGAACCTACGAGCAGTACTTC.

In this sample, this clonotype turned up once. The chain links TRBV4-3 to TRBJ2-3; 12 positions agree with TRBD2. The J segment lost 4 bases and the V segment lost 0 bases, leaving 2 bases of the junction unmatched. Germline V CDR1 and CDR2: LGHNA, YSLEER. The CDR3 spans 16 residues. CDR3 protein: CASSQDLAGGPDTQYF. The CDR3 bases are TGCGCCAGCAGCCAAGATCTAGCGGGAGGGCCAGATACGCAGTATTTT.

This clonotype showed up just once. The chain employs TRBV7-3 and TRBJ2-5; D not certain. The germline V gene has CDR1 SGHTA and CDR2 FQGTGA. This CDR3 is built from 14 residues. V gave up 1 base and J gave up 1 base, with 7 bases separating them. CDR3 nucleotide sequence: TGTGCCAGCAGCTTAATTGAAGTCCAAGAGACCCAGTACTTC. Residues: CASSLIEVQETQYF.

V is TRBV29-1 and J is TRBJ1-1, with TRBD1 as a possible D gene (5 bases). Germline V CDR1 and CDR2: SQVTM, ANQGSEA. Deletions cut 7 bases from V and 0 bases from J, with 9 bases between. The length of the CDR3 is 12 residues. The CDR3 DNA follows: TGCAGCGCCAAGGGGATGAACACTGAAGCTTTCTTT. Its protein is CSAKGMNTEAFF.

This sequence joins TRBV7-9 and TRBJ2-2; tentatively, D is TRBD1 or TRBD2 (5 bases each). The CDR3 consists of 13 residues. Germline CDR1 reads SEHNR; CDR2 reads FQNEAQ (reference sequence). V lost 1 base to trimming and J lost 7 bases, with 7 bases between them. In DNA, the CDR3 is TGTGCCAGCAGCTTAGAGGGGAGCGGGGAGCTGTTTTTT. It codes for CASSLEGSGELFF.

Notes on this clonotype: A much bigger clone sits one base away, suggesting this may be a read error. The gene calls are TRBV2 and TRBJ2-1; D unresolved. Trimming pared 9 bases from V and 3 bases from J, leaving 15 bases between. Per germline, CDR1 SNHLY and CDR2 FYNNEI. This CDR3 contains 14 residues. Here the CDR3 reads CARSIWPNYNEQFF. CDR3 in DNA: TGTGCCAGAAGTATATGGCCAAACTACAATGAGCAGTTCTTC. The whole variable domain, filled in from reference TRBV2 and TRBJ2-1, reads EPEVTQTPSHQVTQMGQEVILRCVPISNHLYFYWYRQILGQKVEFLVSFYNNEISEKSEIFDDQFSVERPDGSNFTLKIRSTKLEDSAMYFCARSIWPNYNEQFFGPGTRLTVL.

V gene TRBV4-1 combines with J gene TRBJ2-7; unclear D gene. Germline CDR1 MGHRA, CDR2 YSYEKL. CDR3 length: 14 amino acids. Trimming pared 1 base from V and 0 bases from J, leaving 7 bases between. CDR3 in amino acids: CASSQGVNSYEQYF. CDR3 DNA sequence: TGCGCCAGCAGCCAAGGAGTAAACTCCTACGAGCAGTACTTC.

The J gene is TRBJ2-3, the V gene TRBV12-5; TRBD2 is a possible D gene (6 bases). CDR1 LGHNT and CDR2 FRNRAP come from the germline V gene. The CDR3 runs 15 residues. V was cut by 3 bases and J by 0 bases, with 10 bases left in between. The CDR3 DNA sequence: TGTGCTAGTGGTTTTGGAGGGTCGAGCACAGATACGCAGTATTTT. It translates to CASGFGGSSTDTQYF.

V gene TRBV5-1 combines with J gene TRBJ1-1; D is ambiguous. The V end was cut by 0 bases, the J end by 4 bases, with 7 bases between. This CDR3 is built from 13 residues. The germline CDR1 and CDR2 sequences are SGHRS and YFSETQ. Here the CDR3 DNA reads TGCGCCAGCAGCTTGGGGGGTCGCACTGAAGCTTTCTTT. This sequence encodes CASSLGGRTEAFF.

The chain uses TRBV11-1 and TRBJ1-1, with TRBD1 matching 7 bases. V was clipped by 1 base and J by 0 bases; unmatched bases: 2. Per the germline V gene, CDR1 is SGHAT and CDR2 is FQDESV (reference sequence). The CDR3 sequence is 15 residues long. The CDR3 DNA reads TGTGCCAGCAGCTTAGAAGGGGGCTTGAACACTGAAGCTTTCTTT. It is translated as CASSLEGGLNTEAFF.

The rearrangement uses TRBV30 and TRBJ1-5, with 7 bases fitting TRBD1. CDR3 length equals 14 residues. CDR1 and CDR2 (germline): GTSNPN, SVGIG (reference sequence). V lost 0 bases to trimming and J lost 7 bases; unmatched junction nucleotides: 6. CDR3 region: CAWSVPDRWQPQHF. The CDR3 bases are TGTGCCTGGAGTGTTCCGGACAGGTGGCAGCCCCAGCATTTT.

Here the CDR3 DNA reads TGTGCCAGCAGCCAGATCGGAGGGACCCAGTACTTC. Translating it yields CASSQIGGTQYF. J is TRBJ2-5 and V is TRBV7-3; TRBD2 might be the D (5 bases). The CDR3 runs to 12 residues. V shed 5 bases and J shed 7 bases, with 11 bases lying between them. Germline CDR1 is SGHTA and CDR2 is FQGTGA.

This rearrangement joins TRBV29-1 to TRBJ2-7; a weak D match, TRBD2 (5 bases). Germline CDR1 SQVTM, CDR2 ANQGSEA. V lost 2 bases to trimming and J lost 4 bases, with 9 bases between them. The CDR3 covers 12 residues. CDR3 in amino acids: CSVEFEGYEQYF. CDR3 bases: TGCAGCGTTGAATTTGAGGGATACGAGCAGTACTTC.

This clonotype was observed a single time. Mismatch with germline at one junction end may stem from a read error. The chain employs TRBV23-1 and TRBJ2-1; D ambiguous. TRBV23-1 has ORF status, its function being uncertain. CDR3 size: 15 residues. CDR3 loop: CASSHSRLPSDEQFF. In nucleotides, the CDR3 is TGTGCCAGCAGTCACTCCCGGCTCCCATCCGATGAGCAGTTCTTC.

With respect to this clonotype: Germline is not matched at one junction end, which may reflect a read error. J is TRBJ2-3 and V is TRBV3-1, with D perhaps matching TRBD2 (7 bases). There are 16 residues in the CDR3. Per the germline V gene, CDR1 is LGHDT and CDR2 is YNNKEL (reference sequence). CDR3 sequence (DNA): TGTGCCAGCAGTCAAGATAGGGGGGGCAACACAGATACGCAGTATTTT. It translates to CASSQDRGGNTDTQYF.

This chain links TRBV7-3 with TRBJ2-2; possibly TRBD2 for D (5 bases). This CDR3 spans 14 amino acids. The V gene's germline CDR1 is SGHTA and CDR2 FQGTGA. Trimming pared 1 base from V and 7 bases from J, leaving 10 bases between. The CDR3 region is CASSLREKGGELFF. Written as DNA, the CDR3 is TGTGCCAGCAGCTTAAGGGAGAAGGGCGGGGAGCTGTTTTTT.

V gene TRBV29-1 combines with J gene TRBJ2-7; 11 nucleotides match TRBD2. CDR1 is SQVTM and CDR2 is ANQGSEA in the germline V gene. J gave up 1 base and V 5 bases, and 7 bases lay outside the gene matches. The CDR3 is 15 amino acids. For the CDR3, the DNA is TGCAGCGTTCGAATAGCGGGAGGGCCGTCCTACGAGCAGTACTTC. This translates into CSVRIAGGPSYEQYF.

The genes are TRBV23-1 and TRBJ1-3; weak D call: TRBD1 (6 bases). TRBV23-1 is given ORF status, its function remaining uncertain. CDR3 length: 17 amino acids. The V end lost 6 bases, the J end lost 0 bases, and 18 bases lay between the germline ends. The CDR3 nucleotides are TGCGCCAGCAGCCCCCGTAAACAGGGTGGCTCTGGAAACACCATATATTTT. Encoded protein: CASSPRKQGGSGNTIYF.

The chain uses TRBV7-9 and TRBJ2-3; 9 bases align to TRBD1. J was trimmed by 4 bases and V by 3 bases; bases with no gene match: 2. This CDR3 region has 14 residues. CDR1 is SEHNR, CDR2 FQNEAQ, per germline (reference sequence). The CDR3 here is CASSLGQGADTQYF. The CDR3 nucleotides are TGTGCCAGCAGCTTGGGACAGGGCGCAGATACGCAGTATTTT.

The rearrangement uses TRBV2 and TRBJ2-3; no firm D call. Per germline, CDR1 SNHLY and CDR2 FYNNEI. The V end was cut by 1 base, the J end by 6 bases, with 11 bases between. The CDR3 sequence is 14 residues long. The CDR3 reads CASSEVPGSDTQYF. The CDR3 DNA sequence: TGTGCCAGCAGTGAAGTACCGGGCTCTGATACGCAGTATTTT.

V and J are TRBV11-1 and TRBJ2-7; no reliable D call. The V end lost 0 bases, the J end lost 2 bases, and 14 bases lay between the germline ends. The CDR3 sequence is 16 residues long. Germline V gene lookup returns CDR1 SGHAT and CDR2 FQDESV (reference sequence). CDR3 loop: CASSLADGIGTYEQYF. DNA of the CDR3: TGTGCCAGCAGCTTAGCCGACGGAATTGGAACCTACGAGCAGTACTTC.